These T cell receptor beta chains were read from a single sample in a study of cytomegalovirus exposure and HLA in healthy donors. Using immunoSEQ multiplex PCR, the repertoire was profiled, and TCRdb retains in-frame clones only, with some absent. This table has about 59,000 clones, 80% appearing once. The source material was PBMCs. The receptor source for this set is a woman in her thirties or forties in good health and CMV-seronegative. CDR3s include the opening cysteine and the closing phenylalanine or tryptophan. The D gene is left open where the match is weak. For some rows the clone size is stated as once, few or many, or as a class when expanded; others skip it.

CDR3 DNA | CDR3 protein | clone size | J gene | D gene | V gene
TGTGCCAGCAGCTTGCGAGGTGGAAGAAACACTGAAGCTTTCTTT | CASSLRGGRNTEAFF | few | TRBJ1-1 | - | TRBV5-6
TGTGCCAGCAGCCAAATGGGCGGGAGAACCTACAATGAGCAGTTCTTC | CASSQMGGRTYNEQFF | - | TRBJ2-1 | TRBD2 | TRBV4-2
TGTGCCAGCAGTGAATCTCCAGGCAATGAGCAGTTCTTC | CASSESPGNEQFF | - | TRBJ2-1 | - | TRBV2
TGTGCCAGCAGTTTATCCGGCAGGATTTCAGGAAACACCATATATTTT | CASSLSGRISGNTIYF | - | TRBJ1-3 | - | TRBV27
TGTGCCAGCAGCTTGGGGGACAGTAGCAATCAGCCCCAGCATTTT | CASSLGDSSNQPQHF | - | TRBJ1-5 | TRBD1 | TRBV5-6
TGTGCCAGCAGCTTAATGGGGGCCACAGATACGCAGTATTTT | CASSLMGATDTQYF | - | TRBJ2-3 | - | TRBV7-3
TGTGCCAGCAGCGCAAGACAGGGGTTGAACACTGAAGCTTTCTTT | CASSARQGLNTEAFF | - | TRBJ1-1 | TRBD1 | TRBV9
TGTGCCAGCAGCAAATCTTCTAGCGGAGGGCCCCGGGAGACCCAGTACTTC | CASSKSSSGGPRETQYF | - | TRBJ2-5 | - | TRBV21-1
TGTGCCAGCAGCTTAGGAAGTAGTGGGCTAGCGGGAGGGCCCGGGCAGTTCTTC | CASSLGSSGLAGGPGQFF | - | TRBJ2-1 | TRBD2 | TRBV7-2
TGTTCCAGCAGCTCCTGGGGTGCTGGACTAGCGGAGTCCTACGAGCAGTACTTC | CSSSSWGAGLAESYEQYF | - | TRBJ2-7 | TRBD2 | TRBV7-9
TGCAGCGTTGAAGAGGCGACTTTCCAAGGCTCCGAGCAGTACTTC | CSVEEATFQGSEQYF | - | TRBJ2-7 | - | TRBV29-1
TGTGCCAGCAGCGGCGCAAGGGAGTCATATGGCTACACCTTC | CASSGARESYGYTF | - | TRBJ1-2 | - | TRBV9
TGTGCCAGCAGCGAGACAGGGACTGGAAACACCATATATTTT | CASSETGTGNTIYF | few | TRBJ1-3 | TRBD1 | TRBV13
TGTGCCAGCTCACCGACAGGGGCTCAGACTGAAGCTTTCTTT | CASSPTGAQTEAFF | few | TRBJ1-1 | TRBD1 | TRBV18
TGTGCCAGCTCACCAATGGACAGTAGCTCTGGAAACACCATATATTTT | CASSPMDSSSGNTIYF | few | TRBJ1-3 | - | TRBV18
TGTGCCAGCAGCCTTATCGAGGCTAGCGGAACCTACGAGCAGTACTTC | CASSLIEASGTYEQYF | few | TRBJ2-7 | TRBD2 | TRBV7-9
TGTGCCAGCCGGACAAACCTCCAGAGGACAGATACGCAGTATTTT | CASRTNLQRTDTQYF | - | TRBJ2-3 | - | TRBV27
TGTGCCAGCTCACAATACGGGACTAGCGGCACAGATACGCAGTATTTT | CASSQYGTSGTDTQYF | - | TRBJ2-3 | TRBD2 | TRBV18
TGTGCCAGCAGGGGGCCGGGACTAGCGATGAACATTCAGTACTTC | CASRGPGLAMNIQYF | - | TRBJ2-4 | TRBD2 | TRBV6-6
TGTGCCAGCAGTGAAGAGTGGGGGGTGGGCAATCAGCCCCAGCATTTT | CASSEEWGVGNQPQHF | once | TRBJ1-5 | - | TRBV2
TGTGCCAGCTCACCCGGGACAGGACCCTACGAGCAGTACTTC | CASSPGTGPYEQYF | - | TRBJ2-7 | TRBD1 | TRBV18
TGTGCCAGCAGTTCTATGTACGAGCAGTACTTC | CASSSMYEQYF | - | TRBJ2-7 | - | TRBV6-5
TGTGCCAGCAGCGCGTTTTGGAACACTGAAGCTTTCTTT | CASSAFWNTEAFF | - | TRBJ1-1 | - | TRBV9
TGTGCCAGCAGTTCGAGGACAGGGGGCGATACGCAGTATTTT | CASSSRTGGDTQYF | - | TRBJ2-3 | TRBD1 | TRBV27
TGCGCCAGCAGCTTGTCGGCGGGACGGGGAGATACGCAGTATTTT | CASSLSAGRGDTQYF | - | TRBJ2-3 | - | TRBV5-1
TGTGCCAGTCTCCTGGAGGGGTATAACTATGGCTACACCTTC | CASLLEGYNYGYTF | few | TRBJ1-2 | - | TRBV28
TGTGCCGTACAGGGGTGCCAGCCCCAGCATTTT | CAVQGCQPQHF | - | TRBJ1-5 | - | TRBV21-1
TGCGCCACCAACAGGGGGCGGGAGACCCAGTACTTC | CATNRGRETQYF | - | TRBJ2-5 | TRBD1 | TRBV10-1
TGTGCCAGCAGTCCTGGACAGGGGGGCGGTCAGCCCCAGCATTTT | CASSPGQGGGQPQHF | - | TRBJ1-5 | TRBD1 | TRBV28
TGTGCCAGCAGCGTAGGAGGAGGGGGACAGGGGCCCTACAATGAGCAGTTCTTC | CASSVGGGGQGPYNEQFF | - | TRBJ2-1 | TRBD1 | TRBV9
TGTGCCAGCAGTGAGGGGACAGGGGTATTGAATACGCAGTATTTT | CASSEGTGVLNTQYF | - | TRBJ2-3 | TRBD1 | TRBV2
TGTGCCAGCAGTTTTTGGTTAAAAGCCGGGACAGGGTTGGGGAACACTGAAGCTTTCTTT | CASSFWLKAGTGLGNTEAFF | once | TRBJ1-1 | TRBD1 | TRBV28
TGCAGCGTTGATCTCCTTCCCGCTAGCCAGGGGGCTAACTATGGCTACACCTTC | CSVDLLPASQGANYGYTF | - | TRBJ1-2 | TRBD1 | TRBV29-1
TGTGCCAGCTCACCATACAATCTAGCGGGAGGGAGCTCCTACGAGCAGTACTTC | CASSPYNLAGGSSYEQYF | - | TRBJ2-7 | TRBD2 | TRBV18
TGTGCCAGCAGCTCGGGGACAGGGGGGTCCTACAATGAGCAGTTCTTC | CASSSGTGGSYNEQFF | - | TRBJ2-1 | TRBD1 | TRBV5-8
TGCGCCAGCAGACTGGCGGGACAGGGCCCCAGCTACACCTTC | CASRLAGQGPSYTF | - | TRBJ1-2 | TRBD1 | TRBV5-1
TGTGCCAGCAGCTGGACTTGGTCCTCAGGAAGGAGCTACGAGCAGTACTTC | CASSWTWSSGRSYEQYF | - | TRBJ2-7 | - | TRBV5-5